A single sample gave rise to the 15 T cell receptor beta chains below, sequenced in a study of blood T cell repertoires in COVID-19. TCRdb's copy holds only in-frame clones and misses some; the assay was immunoSEQ multiplex PCR. The sample lists some 110,000 clones, 82% occurring once. Sequencing was performed on peripheral blood. The receptors were gathered from a woman in her sixties or seventies with acute or convalescent COVID-19.

The chain links TRBV30 to TRBJ1-4, with TRBD1 identical over 8 bases. Germline trimming cut 0 bases from V and 3 bases from J; bases unmatched to any gene: 21. Germline V gene lookup returns CDR1 GTSNPN and CDR2 SVGIG (reference sequence). This CDR3 region has 21 residues. The CDR3 is CAWSVRRTGKSPTVSNEKLFF. CDR3 nucleotide sequence: TGTGCCTGGAGTGTACGACGGACAGGGAAATCCCCAACGGTGTCTAATGAAAAACTGTTTTTT.

This chain joins TRBV10-3 and TRBJ2-2; TRBD1 agrees at 8 bases. Trimming at V came to 3 bases and at J to 3 bases, leaving 6 bases not matched to a gene. The CDR3 sequence is 16 residues long. Germline lookup yields CDR1 ENHRY and CDR2 SYGVKD. The CDR3 DNA follows: TGTGCCATCAGTGATATCGGACAGGGTGACACCGGGGAGCTGTTTTTT. Translating gives CAISDIGQGDTGELFF.

The chain employs TRBV11-2 and TRBJ2-3, with D perhaps matching TRBD1 (5 bases). Germline V gene lookup returns CDR1 SGHAT and CDR2 FQNNGV. The V end lost 6 bases, the J end lost 3 bases, and 13 bases lay between the germline ends. The CDR3 length is 14 residues. The CDR3 sequence: CASRLGQQTDTQYF. The CDR3 DNA reads TGTGCCAGCAGACTGGGGCAGCAAACAGATACGCAGTATTTT.

The chain links TRBV5-5 to TRBJ2-1; tentative D call: TRBD2 (6 bases). With 2 bases removed from V and 1 base from J, the gap between germline ends came to 10 bases. Germline V gene sequence: CDR1 SGHKS, CDR2 YYEKEE (reference sequence). This CDR3 has 15 residues. CDR3: CASSFRGESYNEQFF. CDR3 nucleotides: TGTGCCAGCAGCTTTCGCGGGGAGTCCTACAATGAGCAGTTCTTC.

This chain joins TRBV12-3 or TRBV12-4 and TRBJ2-4; D unresolved. This CDR3 region has 13 residues. V lost 6 bases and J lost 5, with 11 bases in between. CDR3 region: CASRLNGENIQYF. CDR3 coding DNA: TGTGCCAGCAGACTAAACGGAGAAAACATTCAGTACTTC.

The rearrangement links TRBV12-3 or TRBV12-4 to TRBJ1-2; D call uncertain. V was cut by 4 bases and J by 5 bases, with 8 bases left in between. The CDR3 spans 12 residues. CDR3 protein: CASSSGFYGYTF. The CDR3 DNA reads as TGTGCCAGCAGTTCGGGATTTTATGGCTACACCTTC.

This chain links TRBV10-3 with TRBJ2-2; TRBD1 matches at 10 bases. This CDR3 has 15 residues. With 6 bases clipped from V and 7 bases from J, the junction kept 8 bases outside the gene matches. The germline V gene encodes CDR1 ENHRY and CDR2 SYGVKD. CDR3 sequence (DNA): TGTGCCATCAGCGATCTGGACAGGGGGGTCGGGGAGCTGTTTTTT. This translates into CAISDLDRGVGELFF.

The gene calls are TRBV11-3 and TRBJ2-7; tentatively, D is TRBD1 (5 bases). The CDR3 is 15 residues long. Deletions cut 5 bases from V and 2 bases from J, with 16 bases between. The germline V gene has CDR1 SGHNT and CDR2 YENEEA. The DNA of the CDR3 is TGTGCCAGCAGCCCAATCGCAGGGAAACCCTACGAGCAGTACTTC. It specifies CASSPIAGKPYEQYF.

J is TRBJ2-2 and V is TRBV19, with D possibly TRBD2 on 6 matching bases. The germline V gene has CDR1 LNHDA and CDR2 SQIVND (reference sequence). This CDR3 has 16 amino acids. The V end was cut by 5 bases, the J end by 0 bases, with 13 bases between. The chain's CDR3 is CASSGVAATNTGELFF. The DNA for the CDR3 is TGTGCCAGTAGTGGGGTAGCGGCGACGAACACCGGGGAGCTGTTTTTT.

Remarks on this clone: One base away lies a much larger clone, so this may be a sequencing read error. This sample includes further DNA sequences coding for the same CDR3. J is TRBJ2-7 and V is TRBV6-5, with 8 bases aligning to TRBD2. Germline V gene lookup returns CDR1 MNHEY and CDR2 SVGAGI. The length of the CDR3 is 15 residues. CDR3 bases: TGTGCCAGCAGTTACAGGTTAGCGGGGTCCTATGAGCAGTACTTC. Residues: CASSYRLAGSYEQYF.

The chain carries TRBV19 and TRBJ2-7, with a tentative D call TRBD1 (6 bases). From germline, CDR1 is LNHDA and CDR2 SQIVND (reference sequence). The CDR3 consists of 14 residues. V was clipped by 4 bases and J by 1 base, with 11 bases between them. The CDR3 region has the DNA TGTGCCAGTAGTACAACAGGGAGATCCTACGAGCAGTACTTC. Translating gives CASSTTGRSYEQYF.

This chain connects TRBV7-2 to TRBJ1-2; tentatively, D is TRBD1 (5 bases). This CDR3 region has 15 residues. CDR1 and CDR2 from the germline V gene are SGHTA and FQGNSA. V lost 1 base and J lost 5, with 14 bases in between. DNA for the CDR3: TGTGCCAGCAGCTTAGGGGGAGGGGCGTATTATGGCTACACCTTC. It specifies CASSLGGGAYYGYTF.

The chain is built from TRBV5-1 and TRBJ2-5; D unresolved. The CDR3 consists of 14 residues. V lost 2 bases and J 4 bases, leaving 12 bases between the germline ends. From germline, CDR1 is SGHRS and CDR2 YFSETQ. In DNA form, the CDR3 reads TGCGCCAGCAGCTTCTCCGGTTCCGGAGAGACCCAGTACTTC. This gives the protein CASSFSGSGETQYF.

The J gene is TRBJ2-2, the V gene TRBV27; 9 bases align to TRBD1. This CDR3 spans 20 amino acids. Unmatched junction bases numbered 12, after V lost 0 bases and J lost 1 base. CDR1 and CDR2 (germline): MNHEY, SMNVEV (reference sequence). The CDR3 spells CASSLSGTGRGVMNTGELFF. CDR3 sequence (DNA): TGTGCCAGCAGTTTATCGGGGACAGGGAGAGGAGTAATGAACACCGGGGAGCTGTTTTTT.

The CDR3 loop reads CASSYHTGDYGYTF. The CDR3 bases are TGTGCCAGCAGTTACCACACAGGGGACTATGGCTACACCTTC. This chain links TRBV6-5 with TRBJ1-2; 7 bases line up with TRBD1. The CDR3 totals 14 residues. With V trimmed by 2 bases and J by 3 bases, 3 bases remained unmatched. Germline lookup yields CDR1 MNHEY and CDR2 SVGAGI.